The T cell receptor (beta chain) under discussion was sequenced for a study of T cell changes during pregnancy in multiple sclerosis. In this sample, this clone turned up a few times. Some clones are missing from TCRdb's copy, which holds only in-frame ones; the method was immunoSEQ multiplex PCR. The table has roughly 69,000 clones, under 95% seen once; the top ten hold roughly 1.6%. This receptor was identified in a female donor with multiple sclerosis, enrolled in a pregnancy study. The material was peripheral blood, obtained after pregnancy.

The CDR3 sequence: CASSAGGTNYGYTF. The CDR3 DNA reads as TGTGCCAGCAGCGCGGGAGGCACTAACTATGGCTACACCTTC. The chain joins TRBV9 to TRBJ1-2; D is undetermined. The CDR3 length is 14 residues. Trimming pared 3 bases from V and 0 bases from J, leaving 9 bases between. Germline values: CDR1 SGDLS, CDR2 YYNGEE.